This T cell receptor beta chain was found in a study of siplizumab effects on memory and regulatory T cells (dated by TCRdb to about 2019). Regarding the study in general: The effect of the anti-CD2 antibody siplizumab on alloreactive T-cell subsets was examined in allogeneic mixed lymphocyte reactions constructed from human PBMCs.

Study-level results and caveats: The cumulative frequency of alloreactive sequences traceable to unstimulated CD4+ memory T cells was significantly reduced by siplizumab. Whether proliferating Tregs from siplizumab cultures were suppressive was not functionally confirmed. Because sequences below about 10^-5 frequency were poorly captured, only a minor fraction of alloreactive clones could be mapped to unstimulated subsets. Greater diversity appeared to be present in unstimulated naive T cells than in memory T cells, and a substantial contribution to the alloresponse seemed to be made by naive cells. In reactions with siplizumab, an average of 68.8% of mappable alloreactive CD4+ clones were Treg-derived, compared with approximately 29% in control reactions. Roughly 80-96% of proliferating CD4+ or CD8+ clones could not be assigned a naive or memory phenotype.

The trim is 6 bases for V and 12 bases for J, with a gap of 14 bases between the germline ends. Reading from cysteine to phenylalanine, the CDR3 counts 11 amino acids. Only CDR3 DNA remains: 33 bases, in frame from the first base. According to the germline V gene, CDR1 reads MNHNS and CDR2 reads SASEGT. The method was the immunoSEQ multiplex PCR assay. Each sample had 80,000 to 100,000 TCR templates assayed by the deep sequencing platform. Genomic DNA extracted from sorted T cells was used for TCRbeta CDR3 sequencing. The original pipeline was this. Clonal analysis of TCRbeta CDR3 data was done in the R programming language. Alloreactive CD4+ and CD8+ clones were identified by comparing unstimulated samples to CFSE-low samples taken after the reaction. By matching sequences to the repertoires of sorted unstimulated Treg and non-Treg cells, each alloreactive CD4+ clone was assigned a regulatory or non-regulatory origin. This is the immuneACCESS table as TCRdb keeps it, with only in-frame sequences that have V and J called. A part of the clones is gone; compared with another copy, unresolved V genes explain less than half, and the rest is unexplained. V, J and clone size are those of that table, while D and trimming were read from the DNA. This sample comprises 100,000 or so clones, about 94% of them detected only once. Approximately 0.17% of the sample is in the top ten clones.

Sorted unstimulated T cells and proliferating T cells recovered from mixed lymphocyte reactions underwent TCRbeta CDR3 sequencing. Fresh whole blood from some eleven HLA-typed healthy donors was used to isolate PBMCs. Unstimulated CD4+ non-regulatory T cells were FACS-sorted to map the origin of alloreactive clones. On this clone itself: Its cognate antigen has yet to be identified. Base qualities are not recorded, but no much larger clone differs from it by a single base.

Sequencing input: non-Treg CD4+ T cells sorted from blood. The cell subset or site label for this specimen denotes: FACS-sorted unstimulated CD4+ non-regulatory T cells. This clonotype was obtained from a human donor in good health. Recombination joined TRBV6-1 with TRBJ1-2, with the D gene too uncertain to name. The nucleotide sequence is given as TGTGCCAGCAGCAAGGACCGTCGAAACACCTTC. This encodes CASSKDRRNTF.